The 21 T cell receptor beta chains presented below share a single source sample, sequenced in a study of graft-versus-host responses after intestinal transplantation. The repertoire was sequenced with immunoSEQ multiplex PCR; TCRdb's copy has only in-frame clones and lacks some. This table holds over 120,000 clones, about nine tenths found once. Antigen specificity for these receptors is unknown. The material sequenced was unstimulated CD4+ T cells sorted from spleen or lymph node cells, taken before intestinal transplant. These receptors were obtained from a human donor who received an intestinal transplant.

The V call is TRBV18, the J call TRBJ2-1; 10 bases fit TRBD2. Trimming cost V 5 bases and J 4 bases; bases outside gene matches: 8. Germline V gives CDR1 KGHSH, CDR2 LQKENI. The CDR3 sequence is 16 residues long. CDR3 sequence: CASSATGTSVYNEQFF. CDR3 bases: TGTGCCAGCTCAGCAACCGGGACTAGCGTTTACAATGAGCAGTTCTTC.

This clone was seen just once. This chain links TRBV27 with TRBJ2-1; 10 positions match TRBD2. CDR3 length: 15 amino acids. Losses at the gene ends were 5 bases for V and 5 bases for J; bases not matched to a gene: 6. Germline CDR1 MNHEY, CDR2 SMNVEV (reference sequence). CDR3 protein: CASSKSGGAHNEQFF. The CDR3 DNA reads TGTGCCAGCAGTAAGAGCGGGGGGGCCCACAATGAGCAGTTCTTC.

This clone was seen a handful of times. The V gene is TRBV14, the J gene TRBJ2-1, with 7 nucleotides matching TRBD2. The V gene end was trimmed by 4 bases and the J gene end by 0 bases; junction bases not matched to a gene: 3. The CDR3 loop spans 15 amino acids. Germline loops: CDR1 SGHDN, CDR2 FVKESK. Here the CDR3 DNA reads TGTGCCAGCAGCCTAATAGCGGGCTCCTACAATGAGCAGTTCTTC. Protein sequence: CASSLIAGSYNEQFF.

The CDR3 is CASIGGTGVPVLYF. The CDR3 coding sequence is TGTGCCAGCATTGGGGGGACAGGGGTCCCGGTCCTATATTTT. The chain recombines TRBV28 with TRBJ1-3; 10 nucleotides match TRBD1. The length of the CDR3 is 14 residues. The V gene's germline CDR1 is MDHEN and CDR2 SYDVKM. The junction had 14 bases not matched to a gene; V was cut back by 7 bases and J by 14 bases.

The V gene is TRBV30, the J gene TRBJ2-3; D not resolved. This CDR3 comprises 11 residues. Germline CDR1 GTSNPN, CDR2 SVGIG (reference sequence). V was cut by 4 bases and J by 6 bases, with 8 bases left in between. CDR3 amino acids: CAWIEVDTQYF. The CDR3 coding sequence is TGTGCCTGGATAGAGGTGGATACGCAGTATTTT.

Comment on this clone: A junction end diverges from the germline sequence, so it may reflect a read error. CDR3 sequence: CASTLATGLASEQYF. The CDR3, as DNA: TGCGCCAGCACCTTGGCGACGGGACTAGCGAGCGAGCAGTACTTC. This rearrangement joins TRBV5-1 to TRBJ2-7, with 10 nucleotides matching TRBD2. Germline-derived CDR1 and CDR2 are SGHRS and YFSETQ. The CDR3 covers 15 residues.

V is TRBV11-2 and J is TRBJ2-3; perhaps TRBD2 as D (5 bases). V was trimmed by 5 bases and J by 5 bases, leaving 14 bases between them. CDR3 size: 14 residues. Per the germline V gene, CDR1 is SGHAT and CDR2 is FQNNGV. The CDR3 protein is CASSPSFGVDTQYF. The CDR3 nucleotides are TGTGCCAGCAGCCCATCGTTCGGGGTAGATACGCAGTATTTT.

This CDR3 reads CASKGAPSSYEQYF. CDR3 nucleotide sequence: TGTGCCAGCAAGGGGGCTCCCAGCTCCTACGAGCAGTACTTC. The chain recombines TRBV28 with TRBJ2-7; 7 bases align to TRBD1. Germline trimming cut 7 bases from V and 0 bases from J; bases unmatched to any gene: 6. From germline, CDR1 is MDHEN and CDR2 SYDVKM. CDR3 size: 14 residues.

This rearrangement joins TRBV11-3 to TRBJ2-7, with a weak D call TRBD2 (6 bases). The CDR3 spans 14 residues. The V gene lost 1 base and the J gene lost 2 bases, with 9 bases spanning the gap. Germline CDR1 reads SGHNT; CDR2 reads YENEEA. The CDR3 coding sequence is TGTGCCAGCAGCTTAGGCGGGAACACCTACGAGCAGTACTTC. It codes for CASSLGGNTYEQYF.

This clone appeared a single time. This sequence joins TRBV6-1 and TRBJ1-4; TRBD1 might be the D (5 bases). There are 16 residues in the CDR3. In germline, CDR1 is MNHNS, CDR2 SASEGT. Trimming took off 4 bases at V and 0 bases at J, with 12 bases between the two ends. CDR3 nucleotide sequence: TGTGCCAGCAGTGTTGGGGGGACCGCAACTAATGAAAAACTGTTTTTT. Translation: CASSVGGTATNEKLFF.

In DNA, the CDR3 is TGTGCCAGCTCACCATCAGCACAGGGGGCAGGTGATGGCTACACCTTC. It specifies CASSPSAQGAGDGYTF. The genes are TRBV18 and TRBJ1-2; TRBD1 matches 9 bases. The CDR3 has 16 amino acids. V lost 2 bases, J lost 6 bases, and 10 bases stayed unmatched. Germline CDR1 reads KGHSH; CDR2 reads LQKENI.

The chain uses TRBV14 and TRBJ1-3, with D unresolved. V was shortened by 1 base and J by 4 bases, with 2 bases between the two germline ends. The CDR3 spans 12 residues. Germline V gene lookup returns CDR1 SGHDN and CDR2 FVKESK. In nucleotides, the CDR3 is TGTGCCAGCAGCCAAGGGGGAAACACCATATATTTT. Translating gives CASSQGGNTIYF.

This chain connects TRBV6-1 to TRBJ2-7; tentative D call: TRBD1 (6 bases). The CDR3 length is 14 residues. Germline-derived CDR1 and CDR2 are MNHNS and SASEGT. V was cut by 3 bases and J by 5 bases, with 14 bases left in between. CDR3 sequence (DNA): TGTGCCAGCAGTGAGCAGGGGTTGGTGGACGAGCAGTACTTC. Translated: CASSEQGLVDEQYF.

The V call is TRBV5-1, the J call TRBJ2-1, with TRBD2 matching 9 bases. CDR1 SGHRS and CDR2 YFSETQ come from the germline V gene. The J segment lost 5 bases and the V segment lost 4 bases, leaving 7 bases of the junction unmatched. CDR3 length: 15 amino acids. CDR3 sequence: CASSRLAETHNEQFF. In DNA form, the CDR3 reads TGCGCCAGCAGCCGACTAGCGGAGACGCACAATGAGCAGTTCTTC.

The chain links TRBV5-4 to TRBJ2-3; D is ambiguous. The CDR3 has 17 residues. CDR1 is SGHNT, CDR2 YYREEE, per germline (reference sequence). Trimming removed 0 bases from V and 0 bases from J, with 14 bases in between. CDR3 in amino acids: CASSLASVRSSTDTQYF. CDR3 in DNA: TGTGCCAGCAGCTTGGCCTCGGTGAGATCTAGCACAGATACGCAGTATTTT.

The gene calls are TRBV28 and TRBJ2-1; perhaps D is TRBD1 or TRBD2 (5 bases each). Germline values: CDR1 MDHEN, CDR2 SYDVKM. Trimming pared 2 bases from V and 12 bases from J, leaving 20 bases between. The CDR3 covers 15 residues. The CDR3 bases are TGTGCCAGCAGTTTAGTCGATTTTGCGAGTGGGGGGCAGTTCTTC. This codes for CASSLVDFASGGQFF.

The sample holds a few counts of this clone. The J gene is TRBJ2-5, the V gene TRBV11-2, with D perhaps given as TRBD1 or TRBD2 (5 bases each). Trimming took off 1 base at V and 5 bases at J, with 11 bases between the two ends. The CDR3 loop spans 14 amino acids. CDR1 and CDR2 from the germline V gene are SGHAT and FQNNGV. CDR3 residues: CASSLAGLWETQYF. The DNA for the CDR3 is TGTGCCAGCAGCTTAGCGGGGCTGTGGGAGACCCAGTACTTC. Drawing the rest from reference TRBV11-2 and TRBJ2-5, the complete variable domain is EAGVAQSPRYKIIEKRQSVAFWCNPISGHATLYWYQQILGQGPKLLIQFQNNGVVDDSQLPKDRFSAERLKGVDSTLKIQPAKLEDSAVYLCASSLAGLWETQYFGPGTRLLVL.

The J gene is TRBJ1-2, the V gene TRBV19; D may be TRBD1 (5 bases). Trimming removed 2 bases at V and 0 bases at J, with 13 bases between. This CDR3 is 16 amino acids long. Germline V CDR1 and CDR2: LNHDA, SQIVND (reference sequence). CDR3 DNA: TGTGCCAGTAGTATACTTCGCGGGGGGACTAACTATGGCTACACCTTC. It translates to CASSILRGGTNYGYTF.

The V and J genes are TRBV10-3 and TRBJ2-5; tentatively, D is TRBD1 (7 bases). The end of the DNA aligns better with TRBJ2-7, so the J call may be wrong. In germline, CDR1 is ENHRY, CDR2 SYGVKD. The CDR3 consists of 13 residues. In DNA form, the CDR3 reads TGTGCCATCAGTGAACAGGGGAGGCTCGAGCAGTACTTC. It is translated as CAISEQGRLEQYF.

CDR3 residues: CASSLDSPSSYEQYF. DNA for the CDR3: TGTGCCAGCAGCTTAGACAGCCCGAGCTCCTACGAGCAGTACTTC. J is TRBJ2-7 and V is TRBV11-2; no definite D call. The germline V gene has CDR1 SGHAT and CDR2 FQNNGV. This CDR3 has 15 amino acids. V dropped 0 bases and J dropped 0 bases, with 9 bases sitting between them.

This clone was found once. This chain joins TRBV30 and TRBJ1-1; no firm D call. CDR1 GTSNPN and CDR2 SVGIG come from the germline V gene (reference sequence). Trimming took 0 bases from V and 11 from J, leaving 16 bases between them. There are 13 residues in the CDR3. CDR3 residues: CAWSVRGAFNAFF. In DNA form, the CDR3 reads TGTGCCTGGAGTGTCCGGGGAGCCTTCAATGCTTTCTTT. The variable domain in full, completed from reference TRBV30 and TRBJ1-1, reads SQTIHQWPATLVQPVGSPLSLECTVEGTSNPNLYWYRQAAGRGLQLLFYSVGIGQISSEVPQNLSASRPQDRQFILSSKKLLLSDSGFYLCAWSVRGAFNAFFGQGTRLTVV.